The 2 T cell receptor beta chains listed next were all sequenced from one sample in a study of shared clonotypes between healthy human individuals. TCRdb's copy holds only in-frame clones and misses some; the assay was immunoSEQ multiplex PCR. The table lists a few million clones, over 85% of them singletons. The sequenced sample consisted of naive CD4+ T cells sorted from blood. Subset reported: CD45RA+ positively selected. The origin of the receptors is a man between 18 and 35 years old in good health.

This clone was seen only once. The chain uses TRBV7-3 and TRBJ2-7; 8 bases fit TRBD1. The CDR3 spans 13 residues. J gave up 6 bases and V 2 bases, and 3 bases lay outside the gene matches. CDR1 is SGHTA, CDR2 FQGTGA, per germline. CDR3 region: CASSLQGASEQYF. The CDR3 region has the DNA TGTGCCAGCAGCTTACAGGGGGCCAGCGAGCAGTACTTC.

Concerning this clone: Germline is not matched at one junction end, which may reflect a read error. The V gene is TRBV4-1, the J gene TRBJ2-7, with D possibly being TRBD1 (6 bases). The CDR3 has 16 amino acids. In germline, CDR1 is MGHRA, CDR2 YSYEKL. The CDR3 region has the DNA TGCGCCAGCAGCCACAATTCAGGGGTCCTCTCCTACGGGCAGTACTTC. It yields the protein CASSHNSGVLSYGQYF.